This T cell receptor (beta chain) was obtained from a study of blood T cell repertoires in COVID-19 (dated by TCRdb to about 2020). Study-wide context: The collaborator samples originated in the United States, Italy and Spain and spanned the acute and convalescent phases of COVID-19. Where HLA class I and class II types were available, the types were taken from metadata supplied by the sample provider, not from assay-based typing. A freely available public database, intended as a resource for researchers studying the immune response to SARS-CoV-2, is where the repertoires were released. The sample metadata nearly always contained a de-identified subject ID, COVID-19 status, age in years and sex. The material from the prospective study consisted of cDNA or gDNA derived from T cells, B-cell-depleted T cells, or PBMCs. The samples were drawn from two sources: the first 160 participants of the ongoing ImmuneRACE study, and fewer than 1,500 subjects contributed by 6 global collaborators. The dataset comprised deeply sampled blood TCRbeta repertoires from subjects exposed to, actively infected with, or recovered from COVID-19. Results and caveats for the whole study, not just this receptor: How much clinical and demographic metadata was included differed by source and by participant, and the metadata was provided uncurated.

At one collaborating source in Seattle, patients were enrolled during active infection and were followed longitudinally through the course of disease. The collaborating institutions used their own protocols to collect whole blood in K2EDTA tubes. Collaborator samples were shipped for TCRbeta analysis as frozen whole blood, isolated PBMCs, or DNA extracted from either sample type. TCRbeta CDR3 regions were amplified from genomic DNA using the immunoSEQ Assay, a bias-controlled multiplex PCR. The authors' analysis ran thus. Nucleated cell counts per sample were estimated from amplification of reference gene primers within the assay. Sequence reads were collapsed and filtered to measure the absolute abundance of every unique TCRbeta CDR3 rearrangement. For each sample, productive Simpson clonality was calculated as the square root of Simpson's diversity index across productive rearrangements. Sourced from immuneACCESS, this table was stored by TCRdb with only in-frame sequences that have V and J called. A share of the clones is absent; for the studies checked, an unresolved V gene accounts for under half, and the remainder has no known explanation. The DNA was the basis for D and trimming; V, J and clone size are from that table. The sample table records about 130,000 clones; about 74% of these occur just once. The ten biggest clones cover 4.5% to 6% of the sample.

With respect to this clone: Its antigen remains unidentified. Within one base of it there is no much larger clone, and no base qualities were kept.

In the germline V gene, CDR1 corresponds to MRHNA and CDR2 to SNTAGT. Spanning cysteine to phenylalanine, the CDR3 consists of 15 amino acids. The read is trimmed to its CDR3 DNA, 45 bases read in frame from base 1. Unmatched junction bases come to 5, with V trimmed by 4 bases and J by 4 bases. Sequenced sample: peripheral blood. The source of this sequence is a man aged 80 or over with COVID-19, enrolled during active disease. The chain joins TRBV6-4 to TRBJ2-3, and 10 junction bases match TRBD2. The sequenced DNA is TGTGCCAGCAGTGCCAGCGGGAGGGGATCAGATACGCAGTATTTT. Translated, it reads CASSASGRGSDTQYF.